This TCR beta chain originates from a study of T cells in Graves' hyperthyroidism and ophthalmopathy. In germline, CDR1 is LGHDT, CDR2 YNNKEL (reference sequence). Trimming took 4 bases from V and 6 from J, leaving 15 bases between them. This CDR3 contains 14 residues. There were TCR beta CDR3 regions amplified from RNA transcripts. During a first-round RT-PCR of the TCR CDR3, the HTBI primer set was used. From the multiplex PCR reads, TCRdb called clonotypes with MiXCR, one entry per CDR3 protein. Seen here are about 400,000 distinct CDR3 sequences, 15% observed once, and the top ten hold under 25%. The table lists this clonotype with many counts. Antigen unknown. Study observations and caveats: Appearing also in blood were most of the thyroid clonotypes expanded above 0.001.

The sequence derives from a woman aged 55-70 years with Graves' ophthalmopathy. Sequenced: blood. The chain has TRBV3-1 and TRBJ1-2; tentatively, D is TRBD1 (6 bases). CDR3 DNA sequence: TGTGCCAGCAGCCCCGGACAGCACCGGCATGGCTACACCTTC. It codes for CASSPGQHRHGYTF.